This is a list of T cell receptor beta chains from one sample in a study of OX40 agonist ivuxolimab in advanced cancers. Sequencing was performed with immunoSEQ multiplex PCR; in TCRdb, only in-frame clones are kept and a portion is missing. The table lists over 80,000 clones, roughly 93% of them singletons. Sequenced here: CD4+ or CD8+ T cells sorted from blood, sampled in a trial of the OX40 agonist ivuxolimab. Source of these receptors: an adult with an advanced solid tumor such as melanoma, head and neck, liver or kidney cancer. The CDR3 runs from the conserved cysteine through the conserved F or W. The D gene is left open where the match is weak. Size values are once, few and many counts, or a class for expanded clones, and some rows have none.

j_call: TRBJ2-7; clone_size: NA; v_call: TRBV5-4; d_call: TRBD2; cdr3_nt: TGTGCCAGCAGCTTGGCAGGGACTAGCGGCTTTAACAAGCAGTACTTC; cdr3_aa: CASSLAGTSGFNKQYF
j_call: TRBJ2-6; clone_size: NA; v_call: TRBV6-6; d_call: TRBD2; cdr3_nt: TGTGCCAGCAGTTCCCCGGGAGGGGTTGGGGCCAACGTCCTGACTTTC; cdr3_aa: CASSSPGGVGANVLTF
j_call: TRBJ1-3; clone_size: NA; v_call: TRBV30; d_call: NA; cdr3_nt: TGTGCCTGGAGTGTTATAGTGGGGGGGAGTGGAAACACCATATATTTT; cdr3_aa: CAWSVIVGGSGNTIYF
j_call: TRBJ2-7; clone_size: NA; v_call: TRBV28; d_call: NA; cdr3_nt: TGTGCCAGCAGTCCCCTGGCGGGCTGGGCCTACGAGCAGTACTTC; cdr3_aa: CASSPLAGWAYEQYF
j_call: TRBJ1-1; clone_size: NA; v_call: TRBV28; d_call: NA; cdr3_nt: TGTGCCAGCAGACAACAGGTGAACACTGAAGCTTTCTTT; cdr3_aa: CASRQQVNTEAFF
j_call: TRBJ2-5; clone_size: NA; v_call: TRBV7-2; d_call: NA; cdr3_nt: TGTGCCAGCAGCTTAGTTCGAGAGACCCAGTACTTC; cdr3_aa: CASSLVRETQYF
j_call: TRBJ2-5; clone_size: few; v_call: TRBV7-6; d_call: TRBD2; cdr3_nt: TGTGCCAGCAGCTTAGCGCGGGGGGTAGGGGAGACCCAGTACTTC; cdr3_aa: CASSLARGVGETQYF
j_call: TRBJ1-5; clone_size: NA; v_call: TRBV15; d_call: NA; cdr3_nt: TGTGCCACCAGCAGAGAGGGACAACTTAGCAATCAGCCCCAGCATTTT; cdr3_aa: CATSREGQLSNQPQHF
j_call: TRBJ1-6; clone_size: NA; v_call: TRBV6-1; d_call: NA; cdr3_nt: TGTGCCAGCAGCGAAATCCAAAATTCACCCCTCCACTTT; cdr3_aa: CASSEIQNSPLHF
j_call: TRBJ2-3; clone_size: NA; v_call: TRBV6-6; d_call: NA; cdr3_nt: TGTGCCAGCAGTTTGCAGGGCACAGATACGCAGTATTTT; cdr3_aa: CASSLQGTDTQYF
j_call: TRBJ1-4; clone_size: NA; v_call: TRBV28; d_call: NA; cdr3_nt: TGTGCCAGCAGCCCCGCCCTGGTGGGAAAACTGTTTTTT; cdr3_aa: CASSPALVGKLFF
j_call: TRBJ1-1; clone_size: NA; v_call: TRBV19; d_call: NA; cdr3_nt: TGTGCCAGTAGTATGGGACGCCTCAACACTGAAGCTTTCTTT; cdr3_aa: CASSMGRLNTEAFF
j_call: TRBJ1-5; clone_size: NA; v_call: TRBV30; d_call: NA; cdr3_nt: TGTGCCTGGAGTTGGAGATCGACGGGCGGCCTTAGCAATCAGCCCCAGCATTTT; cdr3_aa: CAWSWRSTGGLSNQPQHF
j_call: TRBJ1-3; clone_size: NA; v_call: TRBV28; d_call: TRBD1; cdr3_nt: TGTGCCAGCATGGACAGGGGCTCTGGAAACACCATATATTTT; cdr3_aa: CASMDRGSGNTIYF
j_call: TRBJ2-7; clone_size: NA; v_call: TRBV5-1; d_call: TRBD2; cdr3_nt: TGCGCCAGCAGCGTAGCGGGAGTCCTCTACGAGCAGTACTTC; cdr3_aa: CASSVAGVLYEQYF
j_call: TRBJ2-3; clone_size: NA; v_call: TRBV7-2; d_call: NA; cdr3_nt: TGTGCCAGCAGCCCGGGGGGAGAGGGGGGCACAGATACGCAGTATTTT; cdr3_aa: CASSPGGEGGTDTQYF
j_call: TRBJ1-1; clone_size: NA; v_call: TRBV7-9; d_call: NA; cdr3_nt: TGTGCCAGCAGTGTCGTGAACACGAGGAACACTGAAGCTTTCTTT; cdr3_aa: CASSVVNTRNTEAFF
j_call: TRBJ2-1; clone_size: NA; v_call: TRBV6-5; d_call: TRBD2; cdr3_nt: TGTGCCAGCAGGACTAGCGGGAGGGGGAGGGGGCAGTTCTTC; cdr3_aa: CASRTSGRGRGQFF
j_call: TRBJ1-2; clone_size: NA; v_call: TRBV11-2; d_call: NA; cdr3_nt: TGTGCCAGCAGCTTAGAGGGGGGGGCTAACTATGGCTACACCTTC; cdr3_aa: CASSLEGGANYGYTF
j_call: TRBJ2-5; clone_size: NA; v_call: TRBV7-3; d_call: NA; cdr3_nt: TGTGCCAGCAGCTTAAGTAGCCAAGAGACCCAGTACTTC; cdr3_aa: CASSLSSQETQYF
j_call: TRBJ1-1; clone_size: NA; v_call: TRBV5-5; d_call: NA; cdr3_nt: TGTGCCAGCAGCTTGGCCGGGGATAAAGCTTTCTTT; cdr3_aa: CASSLAGDKAFF
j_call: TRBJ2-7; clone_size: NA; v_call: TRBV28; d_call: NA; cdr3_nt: TGTGCCAGCAGTACCCGGGCCAGGGCGTCCTACGAGCAGTACTTC; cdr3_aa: CASSTRARASYEQYF
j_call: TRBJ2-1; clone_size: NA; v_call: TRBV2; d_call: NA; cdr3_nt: TGTGCCAGCAGTGGTCCAGGGGCTGGTGAGCAGTTCTTC; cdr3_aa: CASSGPGAGEQFF
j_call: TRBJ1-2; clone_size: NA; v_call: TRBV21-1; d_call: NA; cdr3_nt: TGTGCCAGCAGCAAGTTTTCAGGTTACTATGGCTACACCTTC; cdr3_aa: CASSKFSGYYGYTF
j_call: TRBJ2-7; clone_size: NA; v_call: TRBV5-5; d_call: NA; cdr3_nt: TGTGCCAGCAGCTGGGGGGTCGGGACAGACTACGAGCAGTACTTC; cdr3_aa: CASSWGVGTDYEQYF
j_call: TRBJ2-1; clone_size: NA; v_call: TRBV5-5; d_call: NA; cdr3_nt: TGTGCCAGCAGCTTGGGTTACTACAATGAGCAGTTCTTC; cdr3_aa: CASSLGYYNEQFF
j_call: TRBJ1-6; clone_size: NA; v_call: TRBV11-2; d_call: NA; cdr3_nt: TGTGCCAGCAGCTTAGGATGGCAGAGCCTGTCCCTCCACTTT; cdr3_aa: CASSLGWQSLSLHF
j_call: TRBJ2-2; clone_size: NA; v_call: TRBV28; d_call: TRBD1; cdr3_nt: TGTGCCAGCAGGACCCGGACAGGGAACACCGGGGAGCTGTTTTTT; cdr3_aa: CASRTRTGNTGELFF
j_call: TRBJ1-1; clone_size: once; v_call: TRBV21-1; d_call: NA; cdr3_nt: TGTGCCAGCAGCAAAGGACCTCCTCGGGGACCGAACACTGAAGCTTTCTTT; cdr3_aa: CASSKGPPRGPNTEAFF
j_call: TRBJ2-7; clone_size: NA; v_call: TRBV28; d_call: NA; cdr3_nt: TGTGCCAGCCTAGGACAGTTGATCTACGAGCAGTACTTC; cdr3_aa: CASLGQLIYEQYF
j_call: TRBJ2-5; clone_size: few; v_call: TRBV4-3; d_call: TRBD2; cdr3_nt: TGCGCCAGCAGCCAAGATTCAGACGGGAGGGCCGACTGGGAGACCCAGTACTTC; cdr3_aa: CASSQDSDGRADWETQYF
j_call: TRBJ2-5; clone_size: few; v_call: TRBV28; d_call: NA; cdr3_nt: TGTGCCAGCAGTCCGGGTCGTTTCCAAGAGACCCAGTACTTC; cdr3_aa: CASSPGRFQETQYF
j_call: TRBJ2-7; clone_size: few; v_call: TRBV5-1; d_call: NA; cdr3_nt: TGCGCCAGCAGCTTGGAGGCGGGCCCCTTGCCTTACGAGCAGTACTTC; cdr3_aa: CASSLEAGPLPYEQYF
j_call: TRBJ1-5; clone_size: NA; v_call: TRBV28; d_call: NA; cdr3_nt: TGTGCCAGCAGTCTCGGGGGGAGCAATCAGCCCCAGCATTTT; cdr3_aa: CASSLGGSNQPQHF
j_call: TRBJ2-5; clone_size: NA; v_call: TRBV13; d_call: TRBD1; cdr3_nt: TGTGCCAGCAGCTTAGGCACAGGGGGGTCGGAGACCCAGTACTTC; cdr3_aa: CASSLGTGGSETQYF
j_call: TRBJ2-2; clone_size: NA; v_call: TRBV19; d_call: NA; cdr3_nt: TGTGCCAGTAGTATTGGGCGGGGGGAGCTGTTTTTT; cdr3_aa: CASSIGRGELFF
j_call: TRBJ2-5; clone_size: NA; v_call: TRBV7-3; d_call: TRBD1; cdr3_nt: TGTGCCAGCAGCTCGAGGCCGGGACAGGCGGTAGGAGAGACCCAGTACTTC; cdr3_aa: CASSSRPGQAVGETQYF
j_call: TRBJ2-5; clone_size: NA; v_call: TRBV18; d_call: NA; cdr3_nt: TGTGCCAGCTCCCCAGGGATTCAAGAGACCCAGTACTTC; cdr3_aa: CASSPGIQETQYF
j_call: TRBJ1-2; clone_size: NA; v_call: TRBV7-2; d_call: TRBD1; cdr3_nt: TGTGCCAGCAGCTTAGTAGGGACAGGAGGGGATGGCTACACCTTC; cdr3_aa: CASSLVGTGGDGYTF
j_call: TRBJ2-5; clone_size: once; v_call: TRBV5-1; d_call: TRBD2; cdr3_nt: TGCGCCAGCAGCCTTCGAAGCGGGGACCAAGAGACCCAGTACTTC; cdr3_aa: CASSLRSGDQETQYF
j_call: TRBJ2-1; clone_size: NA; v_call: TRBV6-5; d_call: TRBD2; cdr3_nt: TGTGCCAGCAGAACCCGGACTAGCTCTCTTAATGAGCAGTTCTTC; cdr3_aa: CASRTRTSSLNEQFF
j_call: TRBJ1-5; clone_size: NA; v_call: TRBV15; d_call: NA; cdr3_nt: TGTGCCACCAGCAGAGATAAGGCAGGGAGCAATCAGCCCCAGCATTTT; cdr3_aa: CATSRDKAGSNQPQHF
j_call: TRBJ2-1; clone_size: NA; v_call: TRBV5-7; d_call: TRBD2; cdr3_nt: TGTGCCAGCAGCTGGGGGACTAGCGGACGATACTCCTACAATGAGCAGTTCTTC; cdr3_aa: CASSWGTSGRYSYNEQFF
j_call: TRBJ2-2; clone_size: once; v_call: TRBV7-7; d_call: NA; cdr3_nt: TGTGCCAGCAGCTCGCGTAGCGGAAACGCCGGGGAGCTGTTTTTT; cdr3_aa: CASSSRSGNAGELFF
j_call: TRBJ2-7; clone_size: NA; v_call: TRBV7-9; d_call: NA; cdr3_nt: TGTGCCAGCTCCGACAGGAAATCCTACGAGCAGTACTTC; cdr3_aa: CASSDRKSYEQYF
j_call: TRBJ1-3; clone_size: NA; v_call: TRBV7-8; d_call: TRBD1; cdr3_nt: TGTGCCAGCAGCTGGGACAGTGAGAGCTCTGGAAACACCATATATTTT; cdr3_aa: CASSWDSESSGNTIYF
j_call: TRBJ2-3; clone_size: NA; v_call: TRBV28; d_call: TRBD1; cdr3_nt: TGTGCCAGCAGACGAACCGGGACAGGGGTTCCAGATACGCAGTATTTT; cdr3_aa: CASRRTGTGVPDTQYF
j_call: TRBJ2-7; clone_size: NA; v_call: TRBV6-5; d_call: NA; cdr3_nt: TGTGCCAGCAGGCCCGGCTTTAGTACATACGAGCAGTACTTC; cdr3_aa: CASRPGFSTYEQYF
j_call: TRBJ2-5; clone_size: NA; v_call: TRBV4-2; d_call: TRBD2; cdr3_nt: TGTGCCAGCAGCCAAGTAACGGGAGGGCCAGTAGAGACCCAGTACTTC; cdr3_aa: CASSQVTGGPVETQYF
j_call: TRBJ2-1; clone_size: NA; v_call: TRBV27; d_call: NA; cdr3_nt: TGTGCCAGCAGTTTAGTCGGCAGGACTGGTGGTGAGCAGTTCTTC; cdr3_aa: CASSLVGRTGGEQFF
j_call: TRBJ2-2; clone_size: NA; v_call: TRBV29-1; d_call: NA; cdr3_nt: TGCAGCGCTAAGACAGGTGTAAACACCGGGGAGCTGTTTTTT; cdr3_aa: CSAKTGVNTGELFF
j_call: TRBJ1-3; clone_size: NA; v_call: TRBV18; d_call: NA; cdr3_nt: TGTGCCAGCTCACCACTGGGGGTTAGCTCTGGAAACACCATATATTTT; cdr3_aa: CASSPLGVSSGNTIYF
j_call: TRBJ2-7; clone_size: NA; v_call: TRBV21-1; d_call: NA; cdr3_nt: TGTGCCAGCAGCAAAGCTCGGCTAGCGGGAGGTATGTCCAACTACGAGCAGTACTTC; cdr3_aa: CASSKARLAGGMSNYEQYF
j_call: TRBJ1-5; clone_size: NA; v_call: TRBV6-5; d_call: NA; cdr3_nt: TGTGCCAGCAGACTGGACAGCCATAGCAATCAGCCCCAGCATTTT; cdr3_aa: CASRLDSHSNQPQHF
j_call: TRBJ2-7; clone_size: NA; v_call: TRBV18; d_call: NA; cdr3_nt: TGTGCCAGCTCACAACAGGGGGGGCCCTACGAGCAGTACTTC; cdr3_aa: CASSQQGGPYEQYF
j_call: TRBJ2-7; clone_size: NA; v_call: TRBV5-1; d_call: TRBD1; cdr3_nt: TGCGCCAGCAGCTTGGTCTCTTTTCGGGACAGGGGAAAGGCCTACGAGCAGTACTTC; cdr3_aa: CASSLVSFRDRGKAYEQYF
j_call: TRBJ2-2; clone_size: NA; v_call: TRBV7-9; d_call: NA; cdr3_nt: TGTGCCGGGGGTACCGGGGTAGCCTCGAACACCGGGGAGCTGTTTTTT; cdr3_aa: CAGGTGVASNTGELFF